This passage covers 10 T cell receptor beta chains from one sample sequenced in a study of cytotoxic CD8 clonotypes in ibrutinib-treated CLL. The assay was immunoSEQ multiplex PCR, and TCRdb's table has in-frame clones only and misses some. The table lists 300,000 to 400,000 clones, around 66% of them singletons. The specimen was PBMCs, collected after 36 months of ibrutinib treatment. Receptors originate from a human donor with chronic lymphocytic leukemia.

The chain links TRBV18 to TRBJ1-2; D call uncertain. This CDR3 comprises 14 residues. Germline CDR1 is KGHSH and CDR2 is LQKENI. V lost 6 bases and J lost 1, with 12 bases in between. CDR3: CASSKWASNYGYTF. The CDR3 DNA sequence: TGTGCCAGCTCTAAATGGGCCAGTAACTATGGCTACACCTTC.

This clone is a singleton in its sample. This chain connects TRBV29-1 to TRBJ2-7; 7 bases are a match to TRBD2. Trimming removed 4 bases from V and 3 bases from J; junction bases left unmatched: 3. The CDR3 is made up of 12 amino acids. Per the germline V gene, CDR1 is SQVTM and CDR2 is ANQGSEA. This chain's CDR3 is CSVAREGYEQYF. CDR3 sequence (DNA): TGCAGCGTTGCTAGGGAGGGCTACGAGCAGTACTTC.

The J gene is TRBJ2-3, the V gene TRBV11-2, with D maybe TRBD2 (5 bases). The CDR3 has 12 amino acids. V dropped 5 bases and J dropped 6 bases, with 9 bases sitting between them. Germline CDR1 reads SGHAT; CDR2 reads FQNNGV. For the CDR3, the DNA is TGTGCCAGCAGCCGCGAGGGTGATACGCAGTATTTT. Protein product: CASSREGDTQYF.

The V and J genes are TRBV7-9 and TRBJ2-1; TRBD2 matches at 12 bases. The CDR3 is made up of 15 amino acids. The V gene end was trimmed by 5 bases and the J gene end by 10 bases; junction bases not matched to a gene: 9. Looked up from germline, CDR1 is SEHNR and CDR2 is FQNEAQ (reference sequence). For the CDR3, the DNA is TGTGCCAGCAGCGGCCCCAGGCTAGCGGGAGGGGAGCAGTTCTTC. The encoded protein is CASSGPRLAGGEQFF.

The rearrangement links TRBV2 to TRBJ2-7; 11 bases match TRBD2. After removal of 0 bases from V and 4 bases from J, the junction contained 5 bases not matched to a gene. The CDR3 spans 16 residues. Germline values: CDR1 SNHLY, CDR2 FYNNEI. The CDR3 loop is CASSEALAGGKYEQYF. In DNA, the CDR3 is TGTGCCAGCAGTGAAGCGCTAGCGGGAGGAAAATACGAGCAGTACTTC.

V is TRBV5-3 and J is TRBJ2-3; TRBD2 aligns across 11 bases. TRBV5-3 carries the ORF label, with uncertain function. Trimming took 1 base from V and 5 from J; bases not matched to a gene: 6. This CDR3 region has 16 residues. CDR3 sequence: CARSLKTSGTVDTQYF. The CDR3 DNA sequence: TGTGCCAGAAGCTTGAAGACTAGCGGGACGGTAGATACGCAGTATTTT.

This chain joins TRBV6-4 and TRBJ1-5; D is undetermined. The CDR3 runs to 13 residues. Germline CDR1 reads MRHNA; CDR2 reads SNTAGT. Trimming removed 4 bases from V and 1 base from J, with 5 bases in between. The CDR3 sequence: CASSAESNQPQHF. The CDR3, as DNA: TGTGCCAGCAGTGCAGAGAGCAATCAGCCCCAGCATTTT.

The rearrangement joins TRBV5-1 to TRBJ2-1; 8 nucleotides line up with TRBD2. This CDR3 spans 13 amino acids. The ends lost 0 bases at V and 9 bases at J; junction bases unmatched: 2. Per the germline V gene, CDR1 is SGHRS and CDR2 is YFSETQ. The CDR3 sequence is CASSLELAGEQFF. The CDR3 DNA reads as TGCGCCAGCAGCTTGGAGCTAGCGGGTGAGCAGTTCTTC.

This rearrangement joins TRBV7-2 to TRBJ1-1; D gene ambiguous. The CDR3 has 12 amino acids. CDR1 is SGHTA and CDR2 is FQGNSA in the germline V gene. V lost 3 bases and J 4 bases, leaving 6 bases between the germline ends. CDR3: CASSLDVTEAFF. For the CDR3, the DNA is TGTGCCAGCAGCTTGGACGTCACTGAAGCTTTCTTT.

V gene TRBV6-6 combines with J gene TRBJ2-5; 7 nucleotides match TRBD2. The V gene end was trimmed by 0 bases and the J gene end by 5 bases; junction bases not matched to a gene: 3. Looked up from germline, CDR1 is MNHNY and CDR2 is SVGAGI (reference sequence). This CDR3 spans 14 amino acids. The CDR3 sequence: CASSYSSGVETQYF. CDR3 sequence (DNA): TGTGCCAGCAGTTACTCGAGCGGGGTGGAGACCCAGTACTTC.